A selection of T cell receptor beta chains follows, all from one sample in a study of identical twins. From the 5' RACE reads, TCRdb called clonotypes with MiXCR, one entry per CDR3 protein. Of about 700,000 distinct CDR3 sequences listed, 8.6% were seen once; the top ten hold 0.75% to 1%. These data were likewise used in another study, on yellow fever vaccine responses in identical twins.

The sample consisted of PBMCs. Receptors were obtained from a woman aged 18-30 years in good health. CDR3s include the opening cysteine and the closing phenylalanine or tryptophan. D genes are given only for firm matches.

TRBV2	TRBJ1-1	-	CASSEEGSEAFF
TRBV19	TRBJ2-7	-	CASSIYSSSYEQYF
TRBV4-3	TRBJ2-1	-	CASSQATHNEQFF
TRBV6-2/TRBV6-3	TRBJ2-7	TRBD1	CASSRTGTGSYEQYF
TRBV12-3/TRBV12-4	TRBJ2-7	-	CAISLGPDTVRGSYEQYF
TRBV7-2	TRBJ2-3	-	CASSPDAGTDTQYF
TRBV30	TRBJ1-1	-	CAWEVGFNTEAFF
TRBV6-1	TRBJ2-7	TRBD1	CASSETNTGTGITYEQYF
TRBV12-3/TRBV12-4	TRBJ1-4	-	CASSSSKFNEKLFF
TRBV7-2	TRBJ1-4	-	CASSRQYNEKLFF
TRBV7-2	TRBJ2-1	TRBD2	CASSSTLTSGFYNEQFF
TRBV19	TRBJ2-1	TRBD2	CASSIASKTSGRNNEQFF
TRBV9	TRBJ2-3	TRBD2	CASSSRGLAGTDTQYF
TRBV9	TRBJ2-3	TRBD2	CASSVEDGGTSTDTQYF
TRBV7-2	TRBJ2-5	TRBD2	CASSRRGGGAAETQYF
TRBV27	TRBJ2-1	TRBD2	CASRRRTSGGAGEQFF
TRBV7-2	TRBJ2-7	TRBD2	CASSWGGGTYEQYF
TRBV19	TRBJ2-7	-	CATGSLNWGEQYF
TRBV12-3/TRBV12-4	TRBJ2-2	TRBD2	CASSPPGLAGNTGELFF
TRBV10-3	TRBJ2-5	TRBD1	CAIRTGAETQYF
TRBV5-5	TRBJ2-7	TRBD2	CASRIGTSGAYEQYF
TRBV27	TRBJ2-7	-	CASSPTGRGVEQYF
TRBV2	TRBJ2-3	-	CASSDWQVSDTQYF
TRBV24-1	TRBJ2-1	TRBD2	CATSDSTSGRLYEQFF
TRBV10-3	TRBJ2-5	TRBD1	CAISPDRAKTQYF
TRBV5-1	TRBJ2-1	-	CASNGGLSSYNEQFF
TRBV28	TRBJ1-2	TRBD1	CASSSDRVYGYTF
TRBV30	TRBJ2-7	-	CAWSDGNTYEQYF
TRBV7-9	TRBJ2-1	-	CASTPVAGPSGQFF
TRBV10-2	TRBJ1-1	-	CASRMGVGDTEAFF
TRBV9	TRBJ2-1	-	CASSVGREAGRGNEQFF
TRBV10-3	TRBJ2-3	TRBD2	CAIKGTSGGALDTQYF
TRBV10-3	TRBJ2-1	-	CAINGPGGIDEQFF
TRBV15	TRBJ2-3	-	CATSRDLGTGSDTQYF
TRBV14	TRBJ2-1	TRBD1	CASSQVPGGSNEQFF
TRBV4-3	TRBJ1-1	TRBD1	CASSQEIDRATEAFF
TRBV20-1	TRBJ2-1	-	CSARPRRSSYNEQFF
TRBV6-2/TRBV6-3	TRBJ2-1	TRBD2	CASSYGTRSDEQFF
TRBV15	TRBJ2-7	TRBD2	CATSREQRGGRSYEQYF
TRBV6-2/TRBV6-3	TRBJ2-1	-	CAVKELSSYNEQFF
TRBV12-3/TRBV12-4	TRBJ2-1	TRBD2	CASRIAGGPLQFF
TRBV24-1	TRBJ2-7	-	CATSDYGTPYEQYF
TRBV27	TRBJ1-2	-	CASRREGINYGYTF
TRBV30	TRBJ2-2	TRBD2	CAWSVGGSARELFF
TRBV6-1	TRBJ2-3	-	CASTSNSGNTQYF
TRBV2	TRBJ1-6	-	CASSERTGGPPLHF
TRBV28	TRBJ2-3	TRBD1	CASSLDRGRDFTDTQYF
TRBV28	TRBJ2-7	TRBD2	CASSLTSGRIDEQYF
TRBV4-1	TRBJ2-7	TRBD2	CASSPSPASGRSIFEQYF
TRBV3-1	TRBJ2-7	-	CASSQDGATNAYEQYF
TRBV3-1	TRBJ2-1	-	CASSQDRDPSSYNEQFF
TRBV14	TRBJ2-3	-	CASSPDASSTDTQYF
TRBV4-2	TRBJ2-7	-	CASSQGDSGGYEQYF
TRBV6-2/TRBV6-3	TRBJ2-1	-	CASSYDYYNEQFF
TRBV12-5	TRBJ2-5	-	CASGFGETQYF
TRBV2	TRBJ1-1	TRBD1	CALSHWTGGARIGTEAFF
TRBV24-1	TRBJ2-5	-	CATSDSTETQYF